The present T cell receptor (beta chain) was sequenced within a study of somatic mutations in T cells in chronic GVHD (dated by TCRdb to between 2020 and 2021). The germline V gene encodes CDR1 SGHTA and CDR2 FQGNSA. Reading from cysteine to phenylalanine, the CDR3 counts 16 amino acids. Just the 48-base CDR3 DNA is kept, in frame starting at base 1. The junction shows trimming of 4 bases on V and 4 bases on J, and the gene matches do not reach 9 bases of it. A note on this clone: The specificity of this receptor is unknown. Per-base qualities were not stored, and no clone one base away is much larger.

Sorting staining used anti-CD3, anti-CD4, anti-CD8 and a Vbeta20 antibody from the IOTest Beta Mark kit on a FACSAria III, with purity above 98%. Peripheral blood was collected in sodium heparin tubes, and mononuclear cells were isolated by Ficoll-Paque PLUS density gradient centrifugation. Before TCRbeta deep sequencing, the CD4+ Vbeta20+, CD4+ Vbeta20-, and CD8+ T cell fractions were FACS-sorted. Genomic DNA was isolated and then used for the TCRbeta deep sequencing. TCRbeta CDR3 sequencing and initial data processing were performed with the immunoSEQ assay as a commercial service. The published analysis was carried out like this. Reads were demultiplexed, adapter and primer sequences removed, similar clones merged by frequency-ratio clustering, and V, D, J genes annotated with IMGT. What TCRdb holds here is the immuneACCESS table cut down to in-frame rearrangements. Part of the clones is not present; checked against another copy, under half of the missing clones reflect an unresolved V gene, and the others are unexplained. That table supplies the V and J calls and clone size; D and trimming were determined from the DNA. The sample yields some 13,000 clones; 78% were counted once. The top ten clonotypes cover about 30% of the sample.

The rearranged segments are TRBV7-2 and TRBJ1-2, and TRBD1 matches 10 of the central bases. The source of this sequence is a male patient aged 45 to 59 with chronic graft-versus-host disease. Donor T cells from the graft may be present among the T cells after a transplant. Specimen: Vbeta20-negative CD4+ T cells from blood. In light of the paper, this sample's cell subset or site label describes: CD4+ T cells sorted as TCR Vbeta20 negative by flow cytometry. The CDR3 amino acid sequence is: CASSSKAGQGSYGYTF. The DNA sequence reads TGTGCCAGCAGCTCAAAGGCGGGACAGGGGAGCTATGGCTACACCTTC.